The next 18 T cell receptor beta chains were all read from a single sample in a study of blood T cell repertoires in COVID-19. TCRdb's table, derived via immunoSEQ multiplex PCR, lists solely in-frame clones and lacks some. The sample includes approximately 380,000 clones, around 84% of them seen just once. Sequencing was carried out using peripheral blood. The source of these receptors is a woman under 30 with acute or convalescent COVID-19.

The rearrangement joins TRBV3-1 (or the pseudogene TRBV3-2) to TRBJ2-2; unclear D gene. Germline V lookup: CDR1 LGHDT, CDR2 YNNKEL (reference sequence). The CDR3 loop spans 15 amino acids. V lost 0 bases and J 4 bases, leaving 9 bases between the germline ends. The CDR3 bases are TGTGCCAGCAGCCAAGATCATAGAAGCACCGGGGAGCTGTTTTTT. Translation: CASSQDHRSTGELFF.

The chain links TRBV5-1 to TRBJ2-1; TRBD2 aligns across 8 bases. V trimming: 5 bases; J trimming: 9 bases; junction bases outside the gene matches: 7. This CDR3 has 13 residues. Per germline, CDR1 SGHRS and CDR2 YFSETQ. The chain's CDR3 is CASSTTSVGEQFF. For the CDR3, the DNA is TGCGCCAGCAGTACGACTAGCGTCGGTGAGCAGTTCTTC.

V is TRBV2 and J is TRBJ2-6; TRBD1 aligns across 10 bases. The CDR3 loop spans 20 amino acids. Germline V gives CDR1 SNHLY, CDR2 FYNNEI. J lost 0 bases, V lost 1 base, and 9 bases had no gene match. CDR3 nucleotides: TGTGCCAGCAGTGAAGTCGGGACAGGGGAGGTCGGCTCTGGGGCCAACGTCCTGACTTTC. Protein: CASSEVGTGEVGSGANVLTF.

Turning to this clone: A much larger clone differs by one base, so this may be a read error. Other DNA sequences in the sample encode the same CDR3. The chain links TRBV7-2 to TRBJ2-7, with no clear D. The germline V gene encodes CDR1 SGHTA and CDR2 FQGNSA. The CDR3 length is 11 residues. The ends were cut back, 4 bases at V and 2 bases at J, with 3 bases in the middle. CDR3 DNA sequence: TGTGCCAGCAGCTCAGCCTACGAGCAGTACTTC. Residues: CASSSAYEQYF.

This clone appeared many times. This chain joins TRBV27 and TRBJ2-5; TRBD1 might be the D (5 bases). CDR1 and CDR2 from the germline V gene are MNHEY and SMNVEV (reference sequence). The V end lost 6 bases, the J end lost 4 bases, and 9 bases lay between the germline ends. CDR3 length: 12 residues. The CDR3, as DNA: TGTGCCAGCAGAGGGGTTCTAGAGACCCAGTACTTC. Its translation: CASRGVLETQYF.

This chain links TRBV27 with TRBJ2-5; D is unresolved. Germline CDR1 reads MNHEY; CDR2 reads SMNVEV (reference sequence). The ends were cut back, 3 bases at V and 5 bases at J, with 13 bases in the middle. The CDR3 sequence is 14 residues long. CDR3 nucleotide sequence: TGTGCCAGCAGTTTGGGCACCTCTGGGGAGACCCAGTACTTC. Translated: CASSLGTSGETQYF.

This chain uses TRBV30 with TRBJ1-5; D unclear. The length of the CDR3 is 14 residues. The germline gives CDR1 GTSNPN, CDR2 SVGIG (reference sequence). Trimming took off 1 base at V and 6 bases at J, with 13 bases between the two ends. The CDR3 loop reads CAWSEAQEGQPQHF. The CDR3 region has the DNA TGTGCCTGGAGTGAGGCACAAGAGGGTCAGCCCCAGCATTTT.

V gene TRBV2 combines with J gene TRBJ1-4; D is undetermined. The V gene's germline CDR1 is SNHLY and CDR2 FYNNEI. V shed 4 bases and J shed 8 bases, with 8 bases lying between them. The CDR3 is 12 amino acids. The CDR3: CASSAGGEKLFF. The DNA for the CDR3 is TGTGCCAGCAGTGCGGGCGGGGAAAAACTGTTTTTT.

This chain uses TRBV5-8 with TRBJ2-7; no clear D. V was cut by 0 bases and J by 3 bases, with 7 bases left in between. Looked up from germline, CDR1 is SGHTS and CDR2 is YDEGEE. There are 13 residues in the CDR3. CDR3 residues: CASSLAGRYEQYF. CDR3 DNA: TGTGCCAGCAGCTTGGCCGGTCGCTACGAGCAGTACTTC.

This rearrangement joins TRBV27 to TRBJ2-3; 8 bases map to TRBD2. The CDR3 runs 13 residues. Germline CDR1 reads MNHEY; CDR2 reads SMNVEV (reference sequence). V was pared by 6 bases and J by 6 bases, with 5 bases of the junction left unmatched. The CDR3 loop reads CASRATSADTQYF. Here the CDR3 DNA reads TGTGCCAGCAGAGCGACTAGCGCCGATACGCAGTATTTT.

This clone was seen a single time. The CDR3 reads CASSITGTAGYEQYF. The CDR3 bases are TGCGCCAGCAGCATAACCGGGACAGCAGGCTACGAGCAGTACTTC. This chain connects TRBV5-1 to TRBJ2-7; 7 nucleotides match TRBD1. The CDR3 has 15 residues. The ends lost 4 bases at V and 3 bases at J; junction bases unmatched: 10. Germline lookup yields CDR1 SGHRS and CDR2 YFSETQ.

The chain employs TRBV19 and TRBJ1-3; D possibly corresponds to TRBD1 (5 bases). The CDR3 is made up of 15 amino acids. The germline gives CDR1 LNHDA, CDR2 SQIVND (reference sequence). Trimming stripped 3 bases from V and 8 bases from J, with 17 bases between. The CDR3 DNA follows: TGTGCCAGTAGTATTTTGGGCGGGGACCCGGACACCATATATTTT. Protein product: CASSILGGDPDTIYF.

The V and J genes are TRBV9 and TRBJ1-5, with 9 nucleotides matching TRBD1. The germline V gene has CDR1 SGDLS and CDR2 YYNGEE. The junction had 13 bases not matched to a gene; V was cut back by 4 bases and J by 2 bases. The CDR3 runs 18 residues. The CDR3 sequence is CASSQRWATGGGNQPQHF. CDR3 DNA: TGTGCCAGCAGCCAAAGATGGGCGACAGGGGGTGGCAATCAGCCCCAGCATTTT.

This rearrangement joins TRBV9 to TRBJ2-3, with TRBD2 matching 9 bases. The CDR3 is made up of 14 amino acids. Germline-derived CDR1 and CDR2 are SGDLS and YYNGEE. V dropped 4 bases and J dropped 6; count of bases not matched to a gene: 6. The CDR3 loop reads CASSSGTSPDTQYF. Here the CDR3 DNA reads TGTGCCAGCAGCTCCGGGACTAGCCCGGATACGCAGTATTTT. The full variable domain, with the rest looked up from reference TRBV9 and TRBJ2-3, is DSGVTQTPKHLITATGQRVTLRCSPRSGDLSVYWYQQSLDQGLQFLIQYYNGEERAKGNILERFSAQQFPDLHSELNLSSLELGDSALYFCASSSGTSPDTQYFGPGTRLTVL.

The chain employs TRBV27 and TRBJ2-1; 10 bases are a match to TRBD1. The CDR3 spans 15 residues. Germline values: CDR1 MNHEY, CDR2 SMNVEV (reference sequence). The junction had 7 bases not matched to a gene; V was cut back by 4 bases and J by 7 bases. In DNA form, the CDR3 reads TGTGCCAGCAGTTCTACCAGACAGGGGGCGAATGAGCAGTTCTTC. Translation gives CASSSTRQGANEQFF.

The CDR3 loop is CASSIASGVLNEQFF. CDR3 sequence (DNA): TGTGCCAGTAGTATCGCTAGCGGGGTCTTGAATGAGCAGTTCTTC. The V call is TRBV19, the J call TRBJ2-1; 9 positions agree with TRBD2. The CDR3 is 15 amino acids. With V trimmed by 3 bases and J by 7 bases, 7 bases remained unmatched. CDR1 and CDR2 from the germline V gene are LNHDA and SQIVND (reference sequence).

DNA for the CDR3: TGCAGCGTAGGAAACAGTGAAGAAGCTTTCTTT. Protein product: CSVGNSEEAFF. V is TRBV29-1 and J is TRBJ1-1, with D unclear. The CDR3 consists of 11 residues. Germline assignment: CDR1 SQVTM and CDR2 ANQGSEA. V was pared by 6 bases and J by 8 bases, with 13 bases between.

The genes are TRBV18 and TRBJ2-5, with D perhaps TRBD2 (6 bases). The CDR3 consists of 18 residues. V shed 3 bases and J shed 3 bases, with 23 bases lying between them. Germline V gene sequence: CDR1 KGHSH, CDR2 LQKENI. The DNA of the CDR3 is TGTGCCAGCTCACCGCCCCAAGGGAGCGGGTACTCGGAAGAGACCCAGTACTTC. Protein product: CASSPPQGSGYSEETQYF. The full variable domain, its missing parts supplied by reference TRBV18 and TRBJ2-5, is NAGVMQNPRHLVRRRGQEARLRCSPMKGHSHVYWYRQLPEEGLKFMVYLQKENIIDESGMPKERFSAEFPKEGPSILRIQQVVRGDSAAYFCASSPPQGSGYSEETQYFGPGTRLLVL.